The present TCR beta chain was sequenced within a study of T-cell memory formation after mild COVID-19. The study's findings and limits: While clones contracting from day 15 to 85 were balanced between CD4 and CD8, later expanders leaned CD4+.

On this clonotype: Its antigen is as yet unknown.

TCRdb re-derived calls from the 5' RACE reads in MiXCR, one entry per CDR3 protein. Of approximately 350,000 distinct CDR3 sequences listed, approximately 13% were seen once; the top ten hold about a fifth. V lost 6 bases and J 0 bases, leaving 8 bases between the germline ends. This CDR3 has 13 residues. The clonotype originates from a man younger than 35 who had mild COVID-19 (a few samples of this study predate the infection). Cell type and time point are not known. The source material was PBMCs or a T cell subset sorted from them (not recorded which). V is TRBV12-3 or TRBV12-4 and J is TRBJ1-2; D gene unclear. The CDR3 loop reads CASSISTNYGYTF. CDR3 DNA: TGTGCCAGCAGCATAAGTACTAACTATGGCTACACCTTC.